This TCR beta chain emerged from a study of shared clonotypes between healthy human individuals. As for the study in general: A donor's plate count was three for CD4 naive and three for CD4 memory; CD8 naive had two and CD8 memory one.

The investigators split CD4+ cells into a CD45RA+ naive subset and a CD45RA-negative memory subset. Germline CDR1 LGHNA, CDR2 YSLEER. CDR3 length: 14 residues. The V end lost 0 bases, the J end lost 4 bases, and 9 bases lay between the germline ends. Using immunoSEQ multiplex PCR, the repertoire was profiled, and TCRdb retains in-frame clones only, with some absent. This sample has about 2,500,000 clones, with over 85% found just once. Study-wide findings and caveats: Non-shared clonotypes had lower generation probabilities than clonotypes shared by all four sorted-subset donors. Researchers sampled blood only, noting tissue repertoires likely differ.

Worth noting for this clone: The antigen is unknown. The sample contains more than one DNA sequence encoding this CDR3.

The rearrangement uses TRBV4-3 and TRBJ1-2; D unresolved. Sequencing was done on a sample of naive CD4+ T cells sorted from blood. As to subset: CD45RA+ positively selected. The clonotype was recovered from a man aged 18 to 29 in good health. The CDR3 sequence is CASSQEPGSYGYTF. The CDR3, as DNA: TGCGCCAGCAGCCAAGAGCCGGGATCCTATGGCTACACCTTC.